Below, 30 T cell receptor beta chains from the same sample are listed, as sequenced in a study of blood T cell repertoires in COVID-19. Here immunoSEQ multiplex PCR was the method, and the copy in TCRdb shows in-frame clones only, minus some. The table includes around 89,000 clones, around 89% detected once. The material sequenced was peripheral blood. The receptors stem from a man in his sixties with acute or convalescent COVID-19.

CDR3 coding DNA: TGTGCCAGCAGCGCGGAGGGGTTTTCCTACGAGCAGTACTTC. Encoded protein: CASSAEGFSYEQYF. The chain links TRBV9 to TRBJ2-7, with a tentative D call TRBD2 (6 bases). This CDR3 has 14 residues. V shed 3 bases and J shed 1 base, with 11 bases lying between them. Germline assignment: CDR1 SGDLS and CDR2 YYNGEE.

DNA of the CDR3: TGTGCCAGCAGCCTCATAGGGGGACCCTATGGCTACACCTTC. Protein sequence: CASSLIGGPYGYTF. J is TRBJ1-2 and V is TRBV7-9; D possibly corresponds to TRBD1 (6 bases). Trimming removed 5 bases from V and 4 bases from J, with 14 bases in between. This CDR3 region has 14 residues. From germline, CDR1 is SEHNR and CDR2 FQNEAQ (reference sequence).

The rearrangement links TRBV6-2 or TRBV6-3 to TRBJ1-1; no clear D gene. The V gene's germline CDR1 is MNHEY and CDR2 SVGEGT. This CDR3 contains 19 residues. Trimming took off 3 bases at V and 1 base at J, with 24 bases between the two ends. In DNA, the CDR3 is TGTGCCAGCAGTTATTACCCTGGACGGGTAGCGGATTCGAACACTGAAGCTTTCTTT. Amino acid sequence: CASSYYPGRVADSNTEAFF.

This clone was observed once. The gene calls are TRBV20-1 and TRBJ2-6; 7 bases map to TRBD1. In germline, CDR1 is DFQATT, CDR2 SNEGSKA (reference sequence). V gave up 3 bases and J gave up 2 bases; unmatched junction bases: 1. This CDR3 is 14 amino acids long. The CDR3 is CSASQGAGANVLTF. The CDR3 DNA follows: TGCAGTGCTAGTCAGGGGGCTGGGGCCAACGTCCTGACTTTC.

The chain employs TRBV7-9 and TRBJ1-2; D gene uncertain. The CDR3 spans 13 residues. V lost 5 bases and J lost 4, with 11 bases in between. Germline values: CDR1 SEHNR, CDR2 FQNEAQ (reference sequence). The CDR3 is CASSPADFYGYTF. DNA of the CDR3: TGTGCCAGCAGCCCTGCAGATTTCTATGGCTACACCTTC.

The rearrangement uses TRBV6-5 and TRBJ2-7; D might be TRBD2 (5 bases). The CDR3 totals 15 residues. CDR1 is MNHEY and CDR2 is SVGAGI in the germline V gene. With 9 bases removed from V and 5 bases from J, the gap between germline ends came to 23 bases. In DNA, the CDR3 is TGTGCCAGTCGGAGATCAAGGAACACTAGGGACGAGCAGTACTTC. Its translation: CASRRSRNTRDEQYF.

CDR3 sequence reads: CASRRESYEQYF. The CDR3 DNA follows: TGTGCCAGCCGAAGGGAGTCCTACGAGCAGTACTTC. The gene calls are TRBV2 and TRBJ2-7; possible D gene TRBD2, 5 bases. V was pared by 8 bases and J by 1 base, with 9 bases between. This CDR3 has 12 residues. Germline V gene data show CDR1 as SNHLY and CDR2 as FYNNEI.

The chain is built from TRBV7-2 and TRBJ2-5; possible D gene TRBD2, 5 bases. The V gene lost 5 bases and the J gene lost 8 bases, with 15 bases spanning the gap. Germline V gives CDR1 SGHTA, CDR2 FQGNSA. The CDR3 consists of 13 residues. The CDR3 loop reads CASSQRTGETQYF. DNA of the CDR3: TGTGCCAGCAGCCAGAGGACCGGGGAAACCCAGTACTTC.

The rearrangement uses TRBV5-1 and TRBJ2-7, with TRBD1 identical over 8 bases. Trimming took 0 bases from V and 3 from J; bases not matched to a gene: 5. The CDR3 runs 15 residues. Germline values: CDR1 SGHRS, CDR2 YFSETQ. CDR3: CASSLAGTGNYEQYF. In nucleotides, the CDR3 is TGCGCCAGCAGCTTGGCCGGGACAGGAAACTACGAGCAGTACTTC.

The chain carries TRBV19 and TRBJ1-1; no clear D. V dropped 2 bases and J dropped 7 bases, with 8 bases sitting between them. There are 12 residues in the CDR3. Looked up from germline, CDR1 is LNHDA and CDR2 is SQIVND (reference sequence). The CDR3 nucleotides are TGTGCCAGTAGTATAACGGGAGGTGAAGCTTTCTTT. Translation: CASSITGGEAFF.

The rearrangement joins TRBV5-1 to TRBJ2-2; D unclear. The V end lost 4 bases, the J end lost 5 bases, and 9 bases lay between the germline ends. The CDR3 is made up of 13 amino acids. Per germline, CDR1 SGHRS and CDR2 YFSETQ. This CDR3 reads CASSIDGTGELFF. The CDR3 DNA follows: TGCGCCAGCAGCATTGACGGGACCGGGGAGCTGTTTTTT.

This rearrangement joins TRBV6-5 to TRBJ2-2; 8 positions match TRBD2. The germline CDR1 and CDR2 sequences are MNHEY and SVGAGI. CDR3 length equals 15 residues. Trimming took 6 bases from V and 7 from J; bases not matched to a gene: 10. The CDR3 coding sequence is TGTGCCAGCAGCTCGGGACGTCGGGAGGGCGGGGAGCTGTTTTTT. Translation gives CASSSGRREGGELFF.

The chain links TRBV5-1 to TRBJ2-2; maybe TRBD1 (5 bases). This CDR3 comprises 15 residues. CDR1 SGHRS and CDR2 YFSETQ come from the germline V gene. Trimming stripped 1 base from V and 2 bases from J, with 9 bases between. Here the CDR3 DNA reads TGCGCCAGCAGCTTGTCCCGGACAAACACCGGGGAGCTGTTTTTT. This sequence encodes CASSLSRTNTGELFF.

The rearrangement uses TRBV7-6 and TRBJ1-2; D is possibly TRBD1 (5 bases). Deletions cut 3 bases from V and 7 bases from J, with 21 bases between. CDR1 is SGHVS and CDR2 is FNYEAQ in the germline V gene. The CDR3 runs 16 residues. The CDR3 is CASSFSSGTEKLGYTF. In nucleotides, the CDR3 is TGTGCCAGCAGCTTTTCCTCCGGGACTGAGAAACTTGGCTACACCTTC. Drawing the rest from reference TRBV7-6 and TRBJ1-2, the complete variable domain is GAGVSQSPRYKVTKRGQDVALRCDPISGHVSLYWYRQALGQGPEFLTYFNYEAQQDKSGLPNDRFSAERPEGSISTLTIQRTEQRDSAMYRCASSFSSGTEKLGYTFGSGTRLTVV.

This sequence joins TRBV9 and TRBJ2-7; 8 bases match TRBD1. J was trimmed by 3 bases and V by 3 bases; bases with no gene match: 5. This CDR3 contains 14 residues. Germline lookup yields CDR1 SGDLS and CDR2 YYNGEE. CDR3 protein: CASSAATGGYEQYF. The CDR3 DNA reads TGTGCCAGCAGCGCCGCAACAGGGGGCTACGAGCAGTACTTC.

The chain has TRBV6-5 and TRBJ2-7, with 11 bases that match TRBD2. Germline CDR1 reads MNHEY; CDR2 reads SVGAGI. The J segment lost 6 bases and the V segment lost 5 bases, leaving 6 bases of the junction unmatched. The CDR3 length is 14 residues. DNA of the CDR3: TGTGCCAGCAGTAGACTAGCGGGATACGGCGAGCAGTACTTC. Protein sequence: CASSRLAGYGEQYF.

The chain links TRBV30 to TRBJ1-2, with 9 bases aligning to TRBD1. CDR1 is GTSNPN and CDR2 is SVGIG in the germline V gene (reference sequence). The CDR3 runs to 15 residues. J lost 0 bases, V lost 8 bases, and 10 bases had no gene match. The CDR3 DNA reads TGTGCCCGATCCGGGACAGGGAGGACTAACTATGGCTACACCTTC. Amino acid sequence: CARSGTGRTNYGYTF.

This clone was seen a few times. This chain uses TRBV7-9 with TRBJ2-5; the D gene is possibly TRBD1 (5 bases). The CDR3 consists of 14 residues. V was trimmed by 5 bases and J by 3 bases, leaving 13 bases between them. Per the germline V gene, CDR1 is SEHNR and CDR2 is FQNEAQ (reference sequence). CDR3 nucleotide sequence: TGTGCCAGCAGCGAAACAGGAAAGGAAGAGACCCAGTACTTC. Amino acids: CASSETGKEETQYF. Drawing the rest from reference TRBV7-9 and TRBJ2-5, the complete variable domain is DTGVSQNPRHKITKRGQNVTFRCDPISEHNRLYWYRQTLGQGPEFLTYFQNEAQLEKSRLLSDRFSAERPKGSFSTLEIQRTEQGDSAMYLCASSETGKEETQYFGPGTRLLVL.

The V gene is TRBV9, the J gene TRBJ1-2; 7 positions match TRBD1. The germline gives CDR1 SGDLS, CDR2 YYNGEE. This CDR3 is 13 amino acids long. The V gene end was trimmed by 4 bases and the J gene end by 3 bases; junction bases not matched to a gene: 3. The CDR3 bases are TGTGCCAGCAGCCCTGGGACAGACTATGGCTACACCTTC. Amino acid sequence: CASSPGTDYGYTF.

The chain employs TRBV24-1 and TRBJ2-2; 7 bases line up with TRBD1. Per the germline V gene, CDR1 is KGHDR and CDR2 is SFDVKD. Trimming removed 1 base from V and 3 bases from J; junction bases left unmatched: 4. The CDR3 runs 16 residues. The CDR3 loop reads CATSDFRQGDTGELFF. DNA for the CDR3: TGTGCCACCAGTGATTTCCGGCAGGGGGACACCGGGGAGCTGTTTTTT.

The chain joins TRBV14 to TRBJ2-7; 7 nucleotides align to TRBD1. The CDR3 contains 12 residues. The germline CDR1 and CDR2 sequences are SGHDN and FVKESK. V was clipped by 5 bases and J by 6 bases; unmatched bases: 4. CDR3 sequence: CASSFSGGEQYF. The CDR3 DNA reads as TGTGCCAGCAGCTTCTCAGGGGGCGAGCAGTACTTC. The entire variable domain, with the rest obtained from reference TRBV14 and TRBJ2-7, is as follows: EAGVTQFPSHSVIEKGQTVTLRCDPISGHDNLYWYRRVMGKEIKFLLHFVKESKQDESGMPNNRFLAERTGGTYSTLKVQPAELEDSGVYFCASSFSGGEQYFGPGTRLTVT.

V and J are TRBV6-5 and TRBJ1-3, with TRBD1 matching 10 bases. With V trimmed by 10 bases and J by 2 bases, 8 bases remained unmatched. The CDR3 contains 15 residues. Germline V gene lookup returns CDR1 MNHEY and CDR2 SVGAGI. The CDR3: CATSSTGGTGNTIYF. The CDR3 bases are TGTGCCACGTCCTCGACAGGGGGCACTGGAAACACCATATATTTT.

The chain employs TRBV27 and TRBJ1-4; no clear D. This CDR3 is built from 14 residues. Trimming took 5 bases from V and 0 from J, leaving 7 bases between them. CDR1 is MNHEY and CDR2 is SMNVEV in the germline V gene (reference sequence). CDR3 residues: CASSRRATNEKLFF. Here the CDR3 DNA reads TGTGCCAGCAGTCGGAGGGCAACTAATGAAAAACTGTTTTTT.

The V call is TRBV6-2 or TRBV6-3, the J call TRBJ2-6, with D maybe TRBD1 (7 bases). Germline V gene sequence: CDR1 MNHEY, CDR2 SVGEGT. The CDR3 has 16 residues. Trimming took 5 bases from V and 1 from J, leaving 12 bases between them. This CDR3 is CASSGGTVSGANVLTF. The CDR3 DNA reads as TGTGCCAGCAGTGGGGGGACAGTTTCTGGGGCCAACGTCCTGACTTTC.

V gene TRBV19 combines with J gene TRBJ2-1; maybe TRBD2 (6 bases). There are 14 residues in the CDR3. The germline V and J ends were trimmed by 8 bases and 5 bases, with 16 bases remaining between them. Germline V gives CDR1 LNHDA, CDR2 SQIVND (reference sequence). The DNA for the CDR3 is TGTGCCAGTTGGGGCGCGGGATGGGACAATGAGCAGTTCTTC. It translates to CASWGAGWDNEQFF.

This clone appeared once. The chain employs TRBV11-2 and TRBJ2-5; no reliable D call. Germline assignment: CDR1 SGHAT and CDR2 FQNNGV. This CDR3 has 13 residues. The germline V and J ends were trimmed by 2 bases and 4 bases, with 8 bases remaining between them. The chain's CDR3 is CASSLNMAETQYF. Here the CDR3 DNA reads TGTGCCAGCAGCTTAAACATGGCAGAGACCCAGTACTTC. Full variable domain (rest looked up from reference TRBV11-2 and TRBJ2-5): EAGVAQSPRYKIIEKRQSVAFWCNPISGHATLYWYQQILGQGPKLLIQFQNNGVVDDSQLPKDRFSAERLKGVDSTLKIQPAKLEDSAVYLCASSLNMAETQYFGPGTRLLVL.

The CDR3: CASSAIIRDRERYEQYF. CDR3 nucleotide sequence: TGTGCCAGCAGCGCCATAATCCGGGACAGGGAGAGGTACGAGCAGTACTTC. V and J are TRBV5-6 and TRBJ2-7; 9 bases are shared with TRBD1. Germline CDR1 SGHDT, CDR2 YYEEEE. The CDR3 has 17 amino acids. With 4 bases clipped from V and 4 bases from J, the junction kept 15 bases outside the gene matches.

The V and J genes are TRBV6-5 and TRBJ2-7, with TRBD2 as a possible D gene (6 bases). The CDR3 covers 14 residues. V lost 4 bases and J lost 5, with 15 bases in between. Germline V lookup: CDR1 MNHEY, CDR2 SVGAGI. CDR3 protein: CASSSAGLRNEQYF. In DNA, the CDR3 is TGTGCCAGCAGTTCGGCGGGGTTGAGGAACGAGCAGTACTTC.

The chain combines TRBV29-1 with TRBJ2-1, with 15 positions matching TRBD2. This CDR3 spans 17 amino acids. Trimming at V came to 4 bases and at J to 0 bases, leaving 4 bases not matched to a gene. CDR1 is SQVTM, CDR2 ANQGSEA, per germline. The CDR3 nucleotides are TGCAGCGTTGCCGGGACTAGCGGGAGGAGCTCCTACAATGAGCAGTTCTTC. Translation gives CSVAGTSGRSSYNEQFF.

The genes are TRBV6-2 or TRBV6-3 and TRBJ1-2, with 10 nucleotides matching TRBD1. This CDR3 spans 16 amino acids. CDR1 is MNHEY, CDR2 SVGEGT, per germline. J gave up 5 bases and V 5 bases, and 11 bases lay outside the gene matches. CDR3 nucleotide sequence: TGTGCCAGCAGTCCCAAGACAGGGGGCGCGCTATATGGCTACACCTTC. Encoded protein: CASSPKTGGALYGYTF.